The 6 T cell receptor beta chains below all came from one sample that was sequenced in a study of T cells in Graves' hyperthyroidism and ophthalmopathy. Amplification yielded TCR beta CDR3 regions, with RNA transcripts as the source. Primed by the HTBI set, a first-round RT-PCR was run on the TCR CDR3. TCRdb reanalysed the multiplex PCR reads using MiXCR and keeps one entry per CDR3 protein. The table has a few hundred thousand distinct CDR3 sequences, about 20% seen once. The sequencing sample was made of blood. Source of these receptors: a man younger than 35 with Graves' hyperthyroidism.

This clonotype was observed many times. The chain links TRBV29-1 to TRBJ2-7; D ambiguous. Looked up from germline, CDR1 is SQVTM and CDR2 is ANQGSEA. CDR3 length: 13 residues. V gave up 6 bases and J gave up 3 bases, with 15 bases separating them. In nucleotides, the CDR3 is TGCAGCGTACGATACAGCGCCAGCTACGAGCAGTACTTC. Its translation: CSVRYSASYEQYF.

At least ten counts were recorded for this clonotype. DNA of the CDR3: TGCAGTGCTCATCCTCGTTCAGCCTCCTACGAGCAGTACTTC. Translated, it gives CSAHPRSASYEQYF. V gene TRBV20-1 combines with J gene TRBJ2-7; no clear D. Germline-derived CDR1 and CDR2 are DFQATT and SNEGSKA (reference sequence). The CDR3 runs to 14 residues. Trimming stripped 5 bases from V and 0 bases from J, with 14 bases between.

The V and J genes are TRBV3-1 and TRBJ2-6, with D tentatively TRBD2 (6 bases). The CDR3 spans 19 residues. CDR1 is LGHDT, CDR2 YNNKEL, per germline (reference sequence). Deletions cut 2 bases from V and 2 bases from J, with 19 bases between. The CDR3 DNA sequence: TGTGCCAGCAGCCAAAGGAAGCGGGCAGCGCTTGCTGGGGCCAACGTCCTGACTTTC. Its protein is CASSQRKRAALAGANVLTF.

The sample holds a few counts of this clonotype. The chain recombines TRBV24-1 with TRBJ2-5, with D perhaps matching TRBD1 (6 bases). CDR3 length: 17 amino acids. CDR1 and CDR2 from the germline V gene are KGHDR and SFDVKD. Trimming pared 4 bases from V and 2 bases from J, leaving 19 bases between. This CDR3 is CATSDSGHSSLQETQYF. The CDR3 bases are TGTGCCACCAGTGACTCGGGACACTCCTCCCTGCAAGAGACCCAGTACTTC.

At least ten counts were recorded for this clonotype. The chain joins TRBV11-2 to TRBJ2-5; the D gene is possibly TRBD1 (5 bases). The CDR3 length is 17 residues. Trimming stripped 5 bases from V and 4 bases from J, with 23 bases between. Germline V gene data show CDR1 as SGHAT and CDR2 as FQNNGV. CDR3 sequence: CASSPRASRALGETQYF. Written as DNA, the CDR3 is TGTGCCAGCAGCCCTCGGGCGAGCAGGGCATTGGGAGAGACCCAGTACTTC.

This clonotype was seen at least ten times. This chain's CDR3 is CASRSPPGQGSRGYTF. CDR3 DNA: TGTGCCAGCAGATCCCCTCCGGGACAGGGGAGTAGGGGCTACACCTTC. This sequence joins TRBV6-1 and TRBJ1-2; 10 bases map to TRBD1. V was pared by 6 bases and J by 8 bases, with 15 bases of the junction left unmatched. The CDR3 length is 16 residues. Germline V gene sequence: CDR1 MNHNS, CDR2 SASEGT.